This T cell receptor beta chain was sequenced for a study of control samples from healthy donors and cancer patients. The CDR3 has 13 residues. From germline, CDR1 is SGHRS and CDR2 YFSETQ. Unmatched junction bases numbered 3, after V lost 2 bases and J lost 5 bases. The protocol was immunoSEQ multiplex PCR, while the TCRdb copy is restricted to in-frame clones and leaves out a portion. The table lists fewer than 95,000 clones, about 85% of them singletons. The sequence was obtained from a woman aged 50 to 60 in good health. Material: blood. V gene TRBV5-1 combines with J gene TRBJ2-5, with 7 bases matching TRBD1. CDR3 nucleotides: TGCGCCAGCAGCTTTACAGGGGAGGAGACCCAGTACTTC. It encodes CASSFTGEETQYF.